Sequencing of this T cell receptor (beta chain) was carried out in a study of cytomegalovirus exposure and HLA in healthy donors. The ends lost 5 bases at V and 1 base at J; junction bases unmatched: 9. From germline, CDR1 is PRHDT and CDR2 FYEKMQ (reference sequence). The CDR3 contains 17 residues. In the PCR, 60 Vbeta and 13 Jbeta primers were used. Generated by immunoSEQ multiplex PCR, the TCRdb table keeps only in-frame clones and is missing some. The sample consists of about 120,000 clones, 67% of them appearing once. This clonotype was sampled from a young man in good health and CMV-seropositive. This chain links TRBV13 with TRBJ2-2; 8 nucleotides agree with TRBD1. Specimen: PBMCs. In nucleotides, the CDR3 is TGTGCCAGCAGCCTACAGGGGGTTAAGGTGAACACCGGGGAGCTGTTTTTT. Translated: CASSLQGVKVNTGELFF.